The present T cell receptor beta chain was sequenced within a study of CD8 T cells in Susac syndrome. Study-wide context: Each patient with Susac syndrome, at the time of blood draw, was therapy-naive, on corticosteroids, or on intravenous immunoglobulin alone.

Germline CDR1 MNHEY, CDR2 SVGEGT. V was pared by 4 bases and J by 13 bases, with 6 bases of the junction left unmatched. The CDR3 consists of 12 residues. Diagnostic criteria defined recently for definite or probable disease were met by the Susac syndrome patients. TEMRA cells were FACS-enriched, with CD8+ and CD4+ T cells isolated negatively. The authors reverse transcribed roughly 0.5 to 1 ug RNA with random hexamers. Amplification of TCR beta CDR3 used immunoSEQ multiplex PCR across 54 Vbeta and 13 Jbeta. TCRdb fed the immunoSEQ multiplex PCR reads into MiXCR, producing one record per CDR3 protein. The sample consists of 75,000 to 100,000 distinct CDR3 sequences, just under 95% of them appearing once.

The receptor was isolated from a human donor with Susac syndrome. The genes are TRBV6-2 or TRBV6-3 and TRBJ2-1; 8 nucleotides align to TRBD2. Sample: CD8+ T cells from PBMCs. In DNA, the CDR3 is TGTGCCAGCAGTTCAGCGGGAGTGGATCAGTTCTTC. Translated: CASSSAGVDQFF.